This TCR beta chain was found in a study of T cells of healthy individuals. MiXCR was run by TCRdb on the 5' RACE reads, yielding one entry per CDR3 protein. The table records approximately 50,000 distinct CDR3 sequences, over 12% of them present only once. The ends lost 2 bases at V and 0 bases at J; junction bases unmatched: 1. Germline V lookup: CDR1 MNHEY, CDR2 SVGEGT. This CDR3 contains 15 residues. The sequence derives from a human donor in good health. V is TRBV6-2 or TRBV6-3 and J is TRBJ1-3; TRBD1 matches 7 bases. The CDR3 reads CASSYGTDSGNTIYF. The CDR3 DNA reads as TGTGCCAGCAGTTACGGGACAGACTCTGGAAACACCATATATTTT.